This T cell receptor (beta chain) was recovered during a study of cytomegalovirus exposure and HLA in healthy donors. Study-wide points: Beyond CMV serostatus, there was no information to go on about immune exposure. Excluded: some indistinguishable V segments such as TRBV6-2 and TRBV6-3. Both high specificity and high sensitivity reportedly marked the classifier's diagnosis of cytomegalovirus status. An analysis that was carried out later associated some 17,000 TCR beta sequences with HLA alleles at 0.05 false discovery rate.

Germline values: CDR1 LGHNA, CDR2 YSLEER. The junction had 9 bases not matched to a gene; V was cut back by 4 bases and J by 1 base. The CDR3 is 16 residues long. The PCR made use of 60 Vbeta and 13 Jbeta primers. Some clones are missing from TCRdb's copy, which holds only in-frame ones; the method was immunoSEQ multiplex PCR. The sample has 130,000 or so clones, around four fifths seen once. Comments on this clone: Its specificity is not known.

Material: PBMCs. The sequence was obtained from a woman in her thirties or forties in good health and CMV-seropositive. The chain employs TRBV4-3 and TRBJ2-7, with TRBD2 matching over 8 bases. The chain's CDR3 is CASSLQPAGASYEQYF. CDR3 DNA: TGCGCCAGCAGCCTCCAGCCAGCGGGAGCATCCTACGAGCAGTACTTC.